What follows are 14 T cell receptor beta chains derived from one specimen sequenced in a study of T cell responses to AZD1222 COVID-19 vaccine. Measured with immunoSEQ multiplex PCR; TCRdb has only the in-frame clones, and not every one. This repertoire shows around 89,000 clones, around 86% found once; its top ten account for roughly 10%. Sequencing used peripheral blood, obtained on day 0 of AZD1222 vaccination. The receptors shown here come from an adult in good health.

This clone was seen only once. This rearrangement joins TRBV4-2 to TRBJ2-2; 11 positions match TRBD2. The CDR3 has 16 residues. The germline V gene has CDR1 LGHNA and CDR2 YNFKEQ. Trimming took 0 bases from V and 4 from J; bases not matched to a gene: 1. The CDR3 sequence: CASSQDTSGGTGELFF. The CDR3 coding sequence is TGTGCCAGCAGCCAAGATACTAGCGGGGGCACCGGGGAGCTGTTTTTT.

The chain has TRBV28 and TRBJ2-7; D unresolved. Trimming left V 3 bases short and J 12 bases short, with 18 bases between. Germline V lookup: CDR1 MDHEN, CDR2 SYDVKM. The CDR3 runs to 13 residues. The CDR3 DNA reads TGTGCCAGCAGTTTTCCGACCATCGGGCAGTGGTACTTC. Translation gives CASSFPTIGQWYF.

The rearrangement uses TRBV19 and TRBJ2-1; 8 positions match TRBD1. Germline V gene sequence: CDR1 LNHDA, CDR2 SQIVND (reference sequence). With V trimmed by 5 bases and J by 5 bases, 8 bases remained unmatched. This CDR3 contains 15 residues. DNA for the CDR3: TGTGCCAGTAGTGGTTCCGGACAGGGTGACAATGAGCAGTTCTTC. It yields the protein CASSGSGQGDNEQFF.

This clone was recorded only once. CDR3 residues: CASSTPGEATYTGELFF. As DNA, the CDR3 is TGTGCCAGTAGTACCCCCGGAGAGGCTACCTACACCGGGGAGCTGTTTTTT. The rearrangement joins TRBV19 to TRBJ2-2; D gene unclear. This CDR3 contains 17 residues. Deletions cut 4 bases from V and 3 bases from J, with 18 bases between. Looked up from germline, CDR1 is LNHDA and CDR2 is SQIVND (reference sequence). The whole variable domain, filled in from reference TRBV19 and TRBJ2-2, reads DGGITQSPKYLFRKEGQNVTLSCEQNLNHDAMYWYRQDPGQGLRLIYYSQIVNDFQKGDIAEGYSVSREKKESFPLTVTSAQKNPTAFYLCASSTPGEATYTGELFFGEGSRLTVL.

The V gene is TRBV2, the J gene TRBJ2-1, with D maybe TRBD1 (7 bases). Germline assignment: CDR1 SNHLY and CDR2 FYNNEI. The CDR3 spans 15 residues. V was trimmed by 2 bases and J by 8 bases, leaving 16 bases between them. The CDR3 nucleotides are TGTGCCAGCAGTGAACAGGGGGGACCTGGATATGAGCAGTTCTTC. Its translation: CASSEQGGPGYEQFF. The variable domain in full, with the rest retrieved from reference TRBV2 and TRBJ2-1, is EPEVTQTPSHQVTQMGQEVILRCVPISNHLYFYWYRQILGQKVEFLVSFYNNEISEKSEIFDDQFSVERPDGSNFTLKIRSTKLEDSAMYFCASSEQGGPGYEQFFGPGTRLTVL.

CDR3 in DNA: TGTGCCAGCAGCTTACGCCCAGGGCAGAGCTCCTACAATGAGCAGTTCTTC. It is translated as CASSLRPGQSSYNEQFF. The V call is TRBV7-3, the J call TRBJ2-1; weak D call: TRBD1 (5 bases). V gave up 2 bases and J gave up 0 bases, with 14 bases separating them. Looked up from germline, CDR1 is SGHTA and CDR2 is FQGTGA. This CDR3 region has 17 residues.

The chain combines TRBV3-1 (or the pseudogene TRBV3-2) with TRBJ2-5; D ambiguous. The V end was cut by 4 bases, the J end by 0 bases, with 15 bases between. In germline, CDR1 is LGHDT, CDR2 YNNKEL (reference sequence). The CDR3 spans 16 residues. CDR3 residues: CASSRPLSLYQETQYF. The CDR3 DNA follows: TGTGCCAGCAGCCGTCCTCTCTCCTTGTACCAAGAGACCCAGTACTTC.

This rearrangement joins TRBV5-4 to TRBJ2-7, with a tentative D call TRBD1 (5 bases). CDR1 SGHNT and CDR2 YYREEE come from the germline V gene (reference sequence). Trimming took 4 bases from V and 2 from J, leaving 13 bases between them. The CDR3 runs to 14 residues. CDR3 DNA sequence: TGTGCCAGCAGCGGAACAGGTGCGCCCTACGAGCAGTACTTC. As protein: CASSGTGAPYEQYF.

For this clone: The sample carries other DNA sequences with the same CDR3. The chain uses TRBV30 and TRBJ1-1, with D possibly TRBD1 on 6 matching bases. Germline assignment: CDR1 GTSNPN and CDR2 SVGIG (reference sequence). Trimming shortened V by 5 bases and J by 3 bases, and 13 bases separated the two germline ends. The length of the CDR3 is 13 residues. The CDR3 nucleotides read TGTGCCTGGTCCACAGGGAGGGACACTGAAGCTTTCTTT. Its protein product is CAWSTGRDTEAFF.

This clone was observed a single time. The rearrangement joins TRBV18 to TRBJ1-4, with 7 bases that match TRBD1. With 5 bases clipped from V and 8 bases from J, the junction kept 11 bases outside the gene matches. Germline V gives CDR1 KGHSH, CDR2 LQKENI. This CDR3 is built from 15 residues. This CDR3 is CASSALQGVREKLFF. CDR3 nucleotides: TGTGCCAGCTCAGCACTCCAGGGGGTACGGGAAAAACTGTTTTTT. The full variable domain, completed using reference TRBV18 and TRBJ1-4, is NAGVMQNPRHLVRRRGQEARLRCSPMKGHSHVYWYRQLPEEGLKFMVYLQKENIIDESGMPKERFSAEFPKEGPSILRIQQVVRGDSAAYFCASSALQGVREKLFFGSGTQLSVL.

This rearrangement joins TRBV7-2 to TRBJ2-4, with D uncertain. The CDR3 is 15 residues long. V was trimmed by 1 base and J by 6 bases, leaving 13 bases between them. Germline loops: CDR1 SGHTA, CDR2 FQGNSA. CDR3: CASSLGLGSGNIQYF. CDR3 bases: TGTGCCAGCAGCTTAGGATTAGGGTCTGGAAACATTCAGTACTTC.

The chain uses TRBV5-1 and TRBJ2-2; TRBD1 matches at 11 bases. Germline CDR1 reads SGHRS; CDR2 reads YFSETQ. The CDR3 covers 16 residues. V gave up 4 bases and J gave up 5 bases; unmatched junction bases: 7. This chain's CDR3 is CASSIGQGASTGELFF. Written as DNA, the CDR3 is TGCGCCAGCAGCATCGGACAGGGGGCGTCAACCGGGGAGCTGTTTTTT. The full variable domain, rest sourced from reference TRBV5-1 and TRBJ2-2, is KAGVTQTPRYLIKTRGQQVTLSCSPISGHRSVSWYQQTPGQGLQFLFEYFSETQRNKGNFPGRFSGRQFSNSRSEMNVSTLELGDSALYLCASSIGQGASTGELFFGEGSRLTVL.

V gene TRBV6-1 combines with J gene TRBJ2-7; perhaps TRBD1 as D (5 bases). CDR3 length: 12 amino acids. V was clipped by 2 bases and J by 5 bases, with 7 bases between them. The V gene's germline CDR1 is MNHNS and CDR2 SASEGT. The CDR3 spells CASSESGNEQYF. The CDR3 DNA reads TGTGCCAGCAGTGAATCAGGGAACGAGCAGTACTTC.

The CDR3 nucleotides are TGTGCCAGCAGCCAAGGGTACAGACATCAGCCCCAGCATTTT. It is translated as CASSQGYRHQPQHF. This chain connects TRBV3-1 (or the pseudogene TRBV3-2) to TRBJ1-5; D gene unclear. This CDR3 is built from 14 residues. Germline assignment: CDR1 LGHDT and CDR2 YNNKEL (reference sequence). Trimming pared 1 base from V and 5 bases from J, leaving 9 bases between.